The 12 T cell receptor beta chains reported below all come from one sample, sequenced in a study of blood T cell repertoires in COVID-19 (dated by TCRdb to about 2020). Libraries were prepared through the immunoSEQ multiplex PCR assay. TCRdb carries this immuneACCESS record with in-frame sequences only. Its versions omit some clonotypes, under half of them owing to an unresolved V gene in the studies checked, with the rest unexplained. The sample table holds a few hundred thousand clones, of which 85% were seen once. The leading ten clones occupy 3% to 4.5% of the sample. Material: peripheral blood. The receptors shown here come from a woman aged 18 to 35 with acute or convalescent COVID-19.

The chain uses TRBV7-2 and TRBJ2-7; no clear D. Germline V gene lookup returns CDR1 SGHTA and CDR2 FQGNSA. This CDR3 has 15 amino acids. Deletions cut 5 bases from V and 2 bases from J, with 16 bases between. The CDR3 sequence: CASSPPPYSPYEQYF. The CDR3 DNA reads as TGTGCCAGCAGCCCGCCACCCTATAGCCCCTACGAGCAGTACTTC.

The chain recombines TRBV4-1 with TRBJ2-3; 9 positions agree with TRBD2. The CDR3 has 18 residues. Germline V lookup: CDR1 MGHRA, CDR2 YSYEKL. After removal of 4 bases from V and 4 bases from J, the junction contained 15 bases not matched to a gene. This CDR3 reads CASSPTSVGGGAADTQYF. The DNA of the CDR3 is TGCGCCAGCAGCCCCACCTCGGTTGGCGGGGGGGCCGCAGATACGCAGTATTTT.

This chain connects TRBV7-3 to TRBJ2-1, with D maybe TRBD1 (5 bases). The CDR3 is 13 amino acids. Trimming left V 5 bases short and J 8 bases short, with 13 bases between. CDR1 SGHTA and CDR2 FQGTGA come from the germline V gene. CDR3 loop: CASSETRADEQFF. The CDR3 nucleotides read TGTGCCAGCAGCGAGACCAGGGCCGATGAGCAGTTCTTC.

The chain employs TRBV15 and TRBJ1-3; no clear D gene. CDR3 length equals 12 residues. The ends were cut back, 5 bases at V and 8 bases at J, with 10 bases in the middle. Germline CDR1 LNHNV, CDR2 YYDKDF (reference sequence). CDR3 nucleotide sequence: TGTGCCACCAGCTCCGGGCGGGACACCATATATTTT. It codes for CATSSGRDTIYF.

The J gene is TRBJ1-1, the V gene TRBV30; the D gene is possibly TRBD1 (5 bases). This CDR3 contains 11 residues. The germline V gene has CDR1 GTSNPN and CDR2 SVGIG (reference sequence). Trimming cost V 4 bases and J 6 bases, with 9 bases left between them. CDR3 in amino acids: CAWTGGAEAFF. CDR3 in DNA: TGTGCCTGGACCGGGGGAGCTGAAGCTTTCTTT. Filled out from reference TRBV30 and TRBJ1-1, the complete variable domain reads SQTIHQWPATLVQPVGSPLSLECTVEGTSNPNLYWYRQAAGRGLQLLFYSVGIGQISSEVPQNLSASRPQDRQFILSSKKLLLSDSGFYLCAWTGGAEAFFGQGTRLTVV.

This clone has just one count. This chain links TRBV19 with TRBJ2-7; D is perhaps TRBD2 (5 bases). The CDR3 totals 14 residues. V was cut by 3 bases and J by 0 bases, with 9 bases left in between. Per germline, CDR1 LNHDA and CDR2 SQIVND (reference sequence). The CDR3 DNA reads TGTGCCAGTAGTATGGGTGGGAGCTCCTACGAGCAGTACTTC. Amino acids: CASSMGGSSYEQYF. The complete variable domain, with remaining parts taken from reference TRBV19 and TRBJ2-7, reads DGGITQSPKYLFRKEGQNVTLSCEQNLNHDAMYWYRQDPGQGLRLIYYSQIVNDFQKGDIAEGYSVSREKKESFPLTVTSAQKNPTAFYLCASSMGGSSYEQYFGPGTRLTVT.

This clone appeared once. J is TRBJ1-2 and V is TRBV28; D might be TRBD1 (6 bases). Trimming removed 5 bases from V and 3 bases from J, with 13 bases in between. The germline gives CDR1 MDHEN, CDR2 SYDVKM. CDR3 length: 14 residues. CDR3 residues: CASSLSQGDYGYTF. The CDR3 DNA follows: TGTGCCAGCAGTCTATCACAGGGAGACTATGGCTACACCTTC.

The chain is built from TRBV7-7 and TRBJ2-5; D gene uncertain. This CDR3 has 14 residues. V dropped 5 bases and J dropped 4 bases, with 14 bases sitting between them. Germline values: CDR1 SSHAT, CDR2 FNYEAQ (reference sequence). The CDR3 DNA follows: TGTGCCAGCAGCGACGGCCCCGGCGGAGAGACCCAGTACTTC. Encoded protein: CASSDGPGGETQYF.

V usage is TRBV7-9 and J usage is TRBJ1-5; 8 nucleotides align to TRBD1. The CDR3 is made up of 11 amino acids. J lost 16 bases, V lost 4 bases, and 6 bases had no gene match. The germline gives CDR1 SEHNR, CDR2 FQNEAQ (reference sequence). The chain's CDR3 is CASSSDRVQHF. CDR3 coding DNA: TGTGCCAGCAGCTCGGACAGGGTGCAACATTTT.

DNA for the CDR3: TGTGCCTGCGACAGAGAAGGCCAAATCAATCAGCCCCAGCATTTT. Protein: CACDREGQINQPQHF. The chain recombines TRBV30 with TRBJ1-5; tentatively, D is TRBD1 (5 bases). This CDR3 has 15 residues. The V end was cut by 6 bases, the J end by 3 bases, with 18 bases between. The germline CDR1 and CDR2 sequences are GTSNPN and SVGIG (reference sequence).

The V call is TRBV7-6, the J call TRBJ1-1; D is unresolved. The V end was cut by 5 bases, the J end by 3 bases, with 25 bases between. The CDR3 consists of 18 residues. Germline loops: CDR1 SGHVS, CDR2 FNYEAQ. CDR3 loop: CASSPGSRGLVGDTEAFF. CDR3 DNA sequence: TGTGCCAGCAGCCCGGGGTCAAGAGGTCTGGTCGGTGACACTGAAGCTTTCTTT.

This clone was found once. The J gene is TRBJ2-2, the V gene TRBV6-1; D unclear. Germline-derived CDR1 and CDR2 are MNHNS and SASEGT. V lost 3 bases, J lost 5 bases, and 16 bases lay in between. This CDR3 is built from 16 residues. The CDR3 DNA reads TGTGCCAGCAGTGATGGTATCGGGTCTAGAACCGGGGAGCTGTTTTTT. Amino acids: CASSDGIGSRTGELFF.